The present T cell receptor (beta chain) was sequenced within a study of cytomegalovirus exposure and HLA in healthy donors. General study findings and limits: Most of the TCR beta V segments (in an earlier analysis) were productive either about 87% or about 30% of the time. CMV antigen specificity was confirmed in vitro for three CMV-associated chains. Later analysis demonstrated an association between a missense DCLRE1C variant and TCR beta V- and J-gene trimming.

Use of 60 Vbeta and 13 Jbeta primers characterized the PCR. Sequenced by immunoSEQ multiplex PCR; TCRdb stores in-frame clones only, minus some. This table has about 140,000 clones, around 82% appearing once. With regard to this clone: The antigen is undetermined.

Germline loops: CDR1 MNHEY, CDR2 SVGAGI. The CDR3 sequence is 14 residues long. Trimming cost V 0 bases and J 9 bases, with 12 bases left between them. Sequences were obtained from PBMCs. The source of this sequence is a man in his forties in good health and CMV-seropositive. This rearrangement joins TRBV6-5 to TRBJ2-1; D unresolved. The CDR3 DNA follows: TGTGCCAGCAGTTACTCCGCGCTCGTGAGTGAGCAGTTCTTC. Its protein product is CASSYSALVSEQFF.